What follows are 28 T cell receptor beta chains derived from one specimen sequenced in a study of molecular identifiers for immune sequencing clone quantification. TCRdb itself ran the PCR reads through MiXCR, one entry per CDR3 protein. The sample contains about 510,000 distinct CDR3 sequences, 20% to 25% of which appear only once. The source material was naive CD8+ T cells from blood, with Jurkat cell RNA spiked in. Noted subset: FACS-sorted CD8+CD4-CCR7+CD45RA+ naive T cells. Receptors originate from a human donor in good health. Some libraries in this study had Jurkat cell RNA spiked in.

This clonotype has ten or more counts. V gene TRBV5-4 combines with J gene TRBJ2-3; 8 bases fit TRBD2. J lost 2 bases, V lost 3 bases, and 8 bases had no gene match. The CDR3 contains 16 residues. Germline lookup yields CDR1 SGHNT and CDR2 YYREEE (reference sequence). The CDR3 DNA follows: TGTGCCAGCAGCTCGGAGCGGGAGACCTCCACAGATACGCAGTATTTT. It translates to CASSSERETSTDTQYF. The variable domain in full, completed from reference TRBV5-4 and TRBJ2-3, reads ETGVTQSPTHLIKTRGQQVTLRCSSQSGHNTVSWYQQALGQGPQFIFQYYREEENGRGNFPPRFSGLQFPNYSSELNVNALELDDSALYLCASSSERETSTDTQYFGPGTRLTVL.

As regards this clonotype: Without the conserved terminal phenylalanine or tryptophan, this CDR3 likely stems from a read error. The chain links TRBV2 to TRBJ1-1, with D perhaps TRBD1 (6 bases). CDR3 size: 14 residues. V was shortened by 3 bases and J by 2 bases, with 10 bases between the two germline ends. Germline CDR1 is SNHLY and CDR2 is FYNNEI. CDR3 DNA sequence: TGTGCCAGCAGTGAGGACAGCTACAACACTGAAGCTTTCTCT. Residues: CASSEDSYNTEAFS.

The genes are TRBV20-1 and TRBJ2-1; D may be TRBD2 (6 bases). The germline V gene has CDR1 DFQATT and CDR2 SNEGSKA (reference sequence). The V and J ends lost 0 bases and 0 bases respectively, with 15 bases between them. The CDR3 loop spans 17 amino acids. The CDR3 DNA is TGCAGTGCTAGAGACGTGGCGGCGGGGTACTCCTACAATGAGCAGTTCTTC. Residues: CSARDVAAGYSYNEQFF.

In this sample, this clonotype turned up many times. The rearrangement links TRBV29-1 to TRBJ1-4; no clear D. The V end lost 6 bases, the J end lost 0 bases, and 17 bases lay between the germline ends. The CDR3 covers 16 residues. Germline CDR1 and CDR2: SQVTM and ANQGSEA. The CDR3 protein is CSVGDPDLATNEKLFF. CDR3 in DNA: TGCAGCGTGGGAGACCCTGACTTGGCAACTAATGAAAAACTGTTTTTT.

Many counts were recorded for this clonotype. CDR3 sequence (DNA): TGTGCCAGCAGCTTAATCCCCGGGAACACTGAAGCTTTCTTT. It translates to CASSLIPGNTEAFF. The rearrangement links TRBV11-2 to TRBJ1-1, with D unclear. Germline CDR1 is SGHAT and CDR2 is FQNNGV. This CDR3 contains 14 residues. Deletions cut 2 bases from V and 1 base from J, with 8 bases between.

The chain combines TRBV30 with TRBJ1-5; D call uncertain. The CDR3 has 14 residues. CDR1 is GTSNPN, CDR2 SVGIG, per germline (reference sequence). The germline V and J ends were trimmed by 8 bases and 4 bases, with 18 bases remaining between them. As DNA, the CDR3 is TGTGCCCTATCCCAGGACGGCTTGAATCAGCCCCAGCATTTT. Translating it yields CALSQDGLNQPQHF.

Worth noting for this clonotype: A much larger clone differs by one base, so this may be a read error. V usage is TRBV28 and J usage is TRBJ2-5, with 10 bases matching TRBD2. Per the germline V gene, CDR1 is MDHEN and CDR2 is SYDVKM. This CDR3 comprises 16 residues. The CDR3 nucleotides are TGTGCCAGCAGTCGGACTAGCGGAAGGTACCAAGAGGCCCAGTACTTC. This sequence encodes CASSRTSGRYQEAQYF.

The table lists this clonotype with a few counts. The chain employs TRBV30 and TRBJ1-1; possible D gene TRBD1, 5 bases. In germline, CDR1 is GTSNPN, CDR2 SVGIG (reference sequence). Trimming took 2 bases from V and 2 from J, leaving 15 bases between them. CDR3 length: 15 amino acids. CDR3 DNA sequence: TGTGCCTGGAGTCTCGGGGCCACCACCAACACTGAAGCTTTCTTT. Its protein product is CAWSLGATTNTEAFF.

For this clonotype: Just one base apart from a much larger clone, this may be a read error. The chain joins TRBV27 to TRBJ1-5; D call uncertain. V was pared by 3 bases and J by 9 bases, with 9 bases between. CDR1 and CDR2 (germline): MNHEY, SMNVEV (reference sequence). The length of the CDR3 is 12 residues. The CDR3 protein is CASSFIGRPQHF. The CDR3, as DNA: TGTGCCAGCAGTTTTATCGGTCGGCCCCAGCATTTT.

This clonotype occurred many times. This chain connects TRBV28 to TRBJ2-7; TRBD1 aligns across 8 bases. From germline, CDR1 is MDHEN and CDR2 SYDVKM. V lost 2 bases and J lost 2; bases outside the gene matches: 5. The CDR3 is 15 residues long. The CDR3 reads CASSLNRGYTYEQYF. In DNA form, the CDR3 reads TGTGCCAGCAGTTTAAACAGGGGGTATACCTACGAGCAGTACTTC.

This clonotype was observed a handful of times. This chain links TRBV6-5 with TRBJ1-1; D possibly corresponds to TRBD1 (6 bases). The germline V gene has CDR1 MNHEY and CDR2 SVGAGI. The CDR3 sequence is 15 residues long. Between the trimmed V and J ends, which lost 6 bases and 1 base, there was a span of 15 bases. The CDR3 is CASSQDSRENTEAFF. CDR3 in DNA: TGTGCCAGCAGCCAGGACAGCAGGGAGAACACTGAAGCTTTCTTT.

The sample holds a few counts of this clonotype. V and J are TRBV7-2 and TRBJ2-7; the D gene is possibly TRBD1 (5 bases). Germline CDR1 and CDR2: SGHTA and FQGNSA. Trimming removed 4 bases at V and 4 bases at J, with 14 bases between. The CDR3 covers 14 residues. The CDR3 here is CASSSAGSLYEQYF. The CDR3 nucleotides are TGTGCCAGCAGCTCAGCAGGGTCATTGTACGAGCAGTACTTC.

This clonotype was detected only a few times. The chain employs TRBV2 and TRBJ1-1, with TRBD1 matching over 7 bases. This CDR3 is 16 amino acids long. After removal of 7 bases from V and 11 bases from J, the junction contained 22 bases not matched to a gene. Germline loops: CDR1 SNHLY, CDR2 FYNNEI. The CDR3 loop reads CASTEGPGGLPFLAFF. CDR3 in DNA: TGTGCCAGCACCGAGGGTCCAGGGGGGCTACCCTTCTTGGCTTTCTTT.

About this clonotype itself: A read error may be the cause here, since a much bigger clone is one base away. This chain connects TRBV9 to TRBJ2-5; D gene uncertain. Germline CDR1 SGDLS, CDR2 YYNGEE. This CDR3 comprises 12 residues. CDR3 amino acids: CASSSDQGTQYF. For the CDR3, the DNA is TGTGCCAGCAGCTCAGACCAAGGGACCCAGTACTTC.

The V gene is TRBV30, the J gene TRBJ1-1; D is perhaps TRBD1 (5 bases). The germline V and J ends were trimmed by 2 bases and 4 bases, with 11 bases remaining between them. The CDR3 runs to 13 residues. The germline V gene encodes CDR1 GTSNPN and CDR2 SVGIG (reference sequence). As DNA, the CDR3 is TGTGCCTGGAGTCCTACAGGTTTCACTGAAGCTTTCTTT. This codes for CAWSPTGFTEAFF.

This clonotype occurred many times. The rearrangement links TRBV4-1 to TRBJ2-7; 8 bases match TRBD2. Germline V gene sequence: CDR1 MGHRA, CDR2 YSYEKL. The CDR3 has 17 amino acids. Unmatched junction bases numbered 11, after V lost 4 bases and J lost 0 bases. Here the CDR3 reads CASSPGTSGISSYEQYF. The CDR3 DNA follows: TGCGCCAGCAGCCCTGGTACTAGCGGAATAAGCTCCTACGAGCAGTACTTC.

Comment on this clonotype: A much larger clone sits a single nucleotide away, making a read error possible. This chain connects TRBV7-9 to TRBJ2-3, with TRBD2 matching 11 bases. The CDR3 length is 16 residues. CDR1 is SEHNR, CDR2 FQNEAQ, per germline (reference sequence). CDR3 bases: TGTGTCAGCAGCCCCTTAGCGGGGGGGCCCACAGATACGCAGTATTTT. Its protein is CVSSPLAGGPTDTQYF.

The chain combines TRBV7-3 with TRBJ2-3, with D perhaps TRBD2 (5 bases). V was trimmed by 5 bases and J by 1 base, leaving 16 bases between them. The germline gives CDR1 SGHTA, CDR2 FQGTGA. There are 16 residues in the CDR3. The CDR3 region has the DNA TGTGCCAGCAGCAGCGGAGTGGGAGCTGGCACAGATACGCAGTATTTT. Encoded protein: CASSSGVGAGTDTQYF.

This chain uses TRBV29-1 with TRBJ2-5, with a tentative D call TRBD2 (6 bases). CDR1 SQVTM and CDR2 ANQGSEA come from the germline V gene. This CDR3 is 16 amino acids long. V was trimmed by 6 bases and J by 2 bases, leaving 22 bases between them. The CDR3 bases are TGCAGCGTCCTTGTACGGGTGGATCGGGGGCAAGAGACCCAGTACTTC. It specifies CSVLVRVDRGQETQYF.

The chain is built from TRBV7-9 and TRBJ2-7, with TRBD1 as a possible D gene (6 bases). The CDR3 is 17 amino acids. The V gene lost 5 bases and the J gene lost 0 bases, with 20 bases spanning the gap. Germline V gives CDR1 SEHNR, CDR2 FQNEAQ (reference sequence). The CDR3 spells CASSPRTGGENSYEQYF. Written as DNA, the CDR3 is TGTGCCAGCAGCCCAAGGACTGGGGGCGAGAACTCCTACGAGCAGTACTTC.

Concerning this clonotype: No conserved phenylalanine or tryptophan ends this CDR3, so it is likely a read error. This chain uses TRBV6-5 with TRBJ2-1; 10 bases match TRBD1. The CDR3 totals 15 residues. V gave up 2 bases and J gave up 4 bases; unmatched junction bases: 2. Germline V gives CDR1 MNHEY, CDR2 SVGAGI. CDR3 protein: CASSYDRGPYNEQFL. CDR3 coding DNA: TGTGCCAGCAGTTACGACAGGGGGCCTTACAATGAGCAGTTCCTC.

The table lists this clonotype with many counts. The V gene is TRBV4-1, the J gene TRBJ1-1; D is unresolved. V was clipped by 0 bases and J by 3 bases, with 14 bases between them. The CDR3 is made up of 16 amino acids. Germline V CDR1 and CDR2: MGHRA, YSYEKL. In DNA form, the CDR3 reads TGCGCCAGCAGCCAAGATGGTTCTGGGGTTTACACTGAAGCTTTCTTT. Protein sequence: CASSQDGSGVYTEAFF.

The chain combines TRBV10-3 with TRBJ2-7; D is possibly TRBD1 or TRBD2 (5 bases each). CDR1 and CDR2 (germline): ENHRY, SYGVKD. V lost 3 bases, J lost 5 bases, and 14 bases lay in between. This CDR3 region has 14 residues. CDR3 residues: CAISDPGQGNEQYF. CDR3 bases: TGTGCCATCAGTGATCCGGGGCAAGGGAACGAGCAGTACTTC.

The V and J genes are TRBV19 and TRBJ1-1, with unresolved D. Trimming stripped 3 bases from V and 1 base from J, with 3 bases between. CDR1 is LNHDA and CDR2 is SQIVND in the germline V gene (reference sequence). This CDR3 region has 12 residues. The DNA for the CDR3 is TGTGCCAGTAGTATGGCGAACACTGAAGCTTTCTTT. Amino acid sequence: CASSMANTEAFF.

The CDR3 loop is CASSSGLVGETQYF. CDR3 coding DNA: TGTGCCAGCAGCTCCGGACTAGTTGGGGAGACCCAGTACTTC. The chain employs TRBV2 and TRBJ2-5; the match to TRBD2 covers 7 bases. This CDR3 region has 14 residues. The germline V gene encodes CDR1 SNHLY and CDR2 FYNNEI. V was pared by 6 bases and J by 5 bases, with 9 bases of the junction left unmatched.

This clonotype was counted once. The CDR3 sequence: CASSQVGQGESEQYF. The CDR3 DNA follows: TGCGCCAGCAGCCAGGTGGGACAGGGGGAGTCCGAGCAGTACTTC. V is TRBV4-3 and J is TRBJ2-7, with 11 bases lining up with TRBD1. CDR3 length: 15 amino acids. Germline V gene data show CDR1 as LGHNA and CDR2 as YSLEER. Trimming cost V 3 bases and J 6 bases; bases outside gene matches: 7.

The J gene is TRBJ2-7, the V gene TRBV4-1; D is uncertain. The CDR3 runs 13 residues. Trimming removed 1 base at V and 2 bases at J, with 6 bases between. Per the germline V gene, CDR1 is MGHRA and CDR2 is YSYEKL. The CDR3: CASSQVQAYEQYF. CDR3 coding DNA: TGCGCCAGCAGCCAAGTTCAGGCCTACGAGCAGTACTTC.

The chain couples TRBV28 to TRBJ1-1; D call uncertain. This CDR3 contains 15 residues. The germline V and J ends were trimmed by 3 bases and 1 base, with 12 bases remaining between them. Germline CDR1 reads MDHEN; CDR2 reads SYDVKM. In DNA, the CDR3 is TGTGCCAGCAGTTTGTTTCGGGAGACGAACACTGAAGCTTTCTTT. Its protein product is CASSLFRETNTEAFF.